Reported below is one TCR beta chain. Its antigen remains unknown. Trimming cost V 4 bases and J 3 bases; bases outside gene matches: 4. CDR3 size: 14 residues. Germline lookup yields CDR1 SGHRS and CDR2 YFSETQ. Terminally differentiated effector memory CD45RA+ cells were excluded from the naive CD8 cells, which were CD45RO-negative and positively selected for CCR7. Researchers ran the assay at a deep level. The genomic DNA of each subset was split evenly across several immunoSEQ plates. Generated by immunoSEQ multiplex PCR, the TCRdb table keeps only in-frame clones and is missing some. The sample lists a few hundred thousand clones, nearly 97% occurring once. This record belongs to a study of shared clonotypes between healthy human individuals. The study, taken as a whole, reports: The rarefaction results pointed to incomplete sorted-subset sequencing despite large depth. Clonotype sharing among donors was expected to depend on sequencing depth.

The sample comprised naive CD8+ T cells sorted from blood. This chain uses TRBV5-1 with TRBJ1-3, with 7 bases matching TRBD1. The TCR sequence derives from a woman aged 25 to 39 in good health. The CDR3 protein is CASSLTGHGNTIYF. CDR3 in DNA: TGCGCCAGCAGCCTGACAGGGCATGGAAACACCATATATTTT. Full variable domain (rest looked up from reference TRBV5-1 and TRBJ1-3): KAGVTQTPRYLIKTRGQQVTLSCSPISGHRSVSWYQQTPGQGLQFLFEYFSETQRNKGNFPGRFSGRQFSNSRSEMNVSTLELGDSALYLCASSLTGHGNTIYFGEGSWLTVV.